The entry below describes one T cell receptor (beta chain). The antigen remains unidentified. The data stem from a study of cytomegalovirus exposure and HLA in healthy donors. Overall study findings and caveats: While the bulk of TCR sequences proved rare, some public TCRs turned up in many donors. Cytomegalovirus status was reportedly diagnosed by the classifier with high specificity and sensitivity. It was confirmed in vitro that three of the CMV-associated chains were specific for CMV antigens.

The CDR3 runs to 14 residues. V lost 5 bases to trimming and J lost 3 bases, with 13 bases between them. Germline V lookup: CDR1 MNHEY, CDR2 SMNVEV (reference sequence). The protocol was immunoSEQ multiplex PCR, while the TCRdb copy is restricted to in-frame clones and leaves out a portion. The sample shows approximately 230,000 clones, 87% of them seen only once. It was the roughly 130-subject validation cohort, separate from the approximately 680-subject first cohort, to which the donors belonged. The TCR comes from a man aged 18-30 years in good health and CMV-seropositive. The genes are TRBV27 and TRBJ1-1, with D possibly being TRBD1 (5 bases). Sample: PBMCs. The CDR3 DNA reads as TGTGCCAGCAGTCCTTCGGGCAGGGACACTGAAGCTTTCTTT. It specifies CASSPSGRDTEAFF.